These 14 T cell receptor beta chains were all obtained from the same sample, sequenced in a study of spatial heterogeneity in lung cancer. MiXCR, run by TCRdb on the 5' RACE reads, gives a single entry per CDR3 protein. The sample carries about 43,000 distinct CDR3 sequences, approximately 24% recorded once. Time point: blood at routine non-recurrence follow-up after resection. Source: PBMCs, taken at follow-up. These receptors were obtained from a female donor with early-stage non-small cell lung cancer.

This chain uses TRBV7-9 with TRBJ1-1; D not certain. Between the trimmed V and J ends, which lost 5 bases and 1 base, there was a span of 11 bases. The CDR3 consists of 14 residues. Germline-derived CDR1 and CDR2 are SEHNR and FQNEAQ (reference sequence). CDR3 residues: CASSPDLGNTEAFF. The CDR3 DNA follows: TGTGCCAGCAGCCCCGATTTAGGGAACACTGAAGCTTTCTTT. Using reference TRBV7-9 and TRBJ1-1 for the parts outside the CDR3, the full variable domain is DTGVSQNPRHKITKRGQNVTFRCDPISEHNRLYWYRQTLGQGPEFLTYFQNEAQLEKSRLLSDRFSAERPKGSFSTLEIQRTEQGDSAMYLCASSPDLGNTEAFFGQGTRLTVV.

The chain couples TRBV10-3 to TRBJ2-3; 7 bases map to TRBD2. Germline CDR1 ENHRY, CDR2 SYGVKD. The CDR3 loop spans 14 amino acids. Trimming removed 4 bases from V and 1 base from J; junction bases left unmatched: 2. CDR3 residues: CAISGLARTDTQYF. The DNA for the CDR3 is TGTGCCATCAGTGGACTAGCACGCACAGATACGCAGTATTTT.

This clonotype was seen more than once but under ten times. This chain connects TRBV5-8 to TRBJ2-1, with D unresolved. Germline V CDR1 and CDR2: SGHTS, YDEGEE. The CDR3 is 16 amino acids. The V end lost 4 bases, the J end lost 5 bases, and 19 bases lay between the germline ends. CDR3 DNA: TGTGCCAGCAGCAACACCGGTCGAAGCATCCACAATGAGCAGTTCTTC. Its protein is CASSNTGRSIHNEQFF.

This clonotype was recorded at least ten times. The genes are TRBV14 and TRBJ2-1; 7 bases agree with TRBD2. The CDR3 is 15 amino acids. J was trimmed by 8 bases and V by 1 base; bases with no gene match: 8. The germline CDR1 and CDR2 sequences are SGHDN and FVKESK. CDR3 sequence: CASSQVAGVVDEQFF. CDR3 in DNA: TGTGCCAGCAGCCAAGTGGCGGGAGTTGTCGATGAGCAGTTCTTC.

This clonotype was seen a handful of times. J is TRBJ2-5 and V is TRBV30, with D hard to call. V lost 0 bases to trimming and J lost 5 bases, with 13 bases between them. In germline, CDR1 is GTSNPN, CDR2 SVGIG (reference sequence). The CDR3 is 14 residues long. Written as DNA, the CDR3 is TGTGCCTGGAGTGTAGGTCGTCTGGTCGAGACCCAGTACTTC. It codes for CAWSVGRLVETQYF.

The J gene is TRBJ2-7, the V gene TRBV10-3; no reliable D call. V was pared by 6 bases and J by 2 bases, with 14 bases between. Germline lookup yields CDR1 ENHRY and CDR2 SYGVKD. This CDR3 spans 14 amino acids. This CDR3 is CAIRVGQAPYEQYF. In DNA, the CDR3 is TGTGCCATCAGGGTTGGCCAGGCCCCCTACGAGCAGTACTTC.

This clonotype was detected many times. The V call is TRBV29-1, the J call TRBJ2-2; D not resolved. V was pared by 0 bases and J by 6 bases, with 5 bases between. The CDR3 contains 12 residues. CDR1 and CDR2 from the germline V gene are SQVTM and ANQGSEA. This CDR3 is CSVEDRPGELFF. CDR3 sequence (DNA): TGCAGCGTTGAAGATCGGCCCGGGGAGCTGTTTTTT.

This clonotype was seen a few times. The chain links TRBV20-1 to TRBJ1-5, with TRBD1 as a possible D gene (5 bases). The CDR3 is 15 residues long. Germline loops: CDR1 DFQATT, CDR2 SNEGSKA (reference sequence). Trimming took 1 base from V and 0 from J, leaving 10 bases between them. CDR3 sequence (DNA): TGCAGTGCTAGAGGACAGCCGTATAGCAATCAGCCCCAGCATTTT. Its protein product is CSARGQPYSNQPQHF.

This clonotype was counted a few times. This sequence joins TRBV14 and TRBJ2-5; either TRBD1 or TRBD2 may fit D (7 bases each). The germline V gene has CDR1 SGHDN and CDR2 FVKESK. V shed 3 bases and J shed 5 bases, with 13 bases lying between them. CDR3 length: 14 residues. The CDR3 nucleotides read TGTGCCAGCAGCCAGAACAGGGGAGGGGAGACCCAGTACTTC. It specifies CASSQNRGGETQYF. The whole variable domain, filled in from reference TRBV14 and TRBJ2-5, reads EAGVTQFPSHSVIEKGQTVTLRCDPISGHDNLYWYRRVMGKEIKFLLHFVKESKQDESGMPNNRFLAERTGGTYSTLKVQPAELEDSGVYFCASSQNRGGETQYFGPGTRLLVL.

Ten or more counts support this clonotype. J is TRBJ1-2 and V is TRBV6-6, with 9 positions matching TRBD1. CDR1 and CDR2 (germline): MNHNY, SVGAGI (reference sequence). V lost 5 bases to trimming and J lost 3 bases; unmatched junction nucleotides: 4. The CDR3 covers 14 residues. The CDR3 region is CASSRDRVDYGYTF. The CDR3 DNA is TGTGCCAGCAGTCGGGACAGGGTTGACTATGGCTACACCTTC.

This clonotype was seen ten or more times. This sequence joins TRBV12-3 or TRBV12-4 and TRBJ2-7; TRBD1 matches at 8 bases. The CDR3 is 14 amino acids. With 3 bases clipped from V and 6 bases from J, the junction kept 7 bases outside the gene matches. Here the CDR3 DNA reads TGTGCCAGCAGTTTTTCCGGACAGGGTGGCGAGCAGTACTTC. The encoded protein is CASSFSGQGGEQYF.

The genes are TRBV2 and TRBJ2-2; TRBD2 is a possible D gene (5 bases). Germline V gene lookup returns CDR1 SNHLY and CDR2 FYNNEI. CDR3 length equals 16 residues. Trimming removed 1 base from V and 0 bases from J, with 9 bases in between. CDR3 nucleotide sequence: TGTGCCAGCAGTGAAGAAGCGGCGACGAACACCGGGGAGCTGTTTTTT. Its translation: CASSEEAATNTGELFF.

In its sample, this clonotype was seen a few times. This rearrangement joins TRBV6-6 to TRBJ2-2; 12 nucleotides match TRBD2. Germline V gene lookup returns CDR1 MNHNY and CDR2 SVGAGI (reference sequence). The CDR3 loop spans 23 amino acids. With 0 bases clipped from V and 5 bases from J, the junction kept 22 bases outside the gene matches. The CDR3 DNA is TGTGCCAGCAGTTACTCGATTTTTTTGCGGGCTAGCGGGAGGGCCTTTGTGACCGGGGAGCTGTTTTTT. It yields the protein CASSYSIFLRASGRAFVTGELFF.

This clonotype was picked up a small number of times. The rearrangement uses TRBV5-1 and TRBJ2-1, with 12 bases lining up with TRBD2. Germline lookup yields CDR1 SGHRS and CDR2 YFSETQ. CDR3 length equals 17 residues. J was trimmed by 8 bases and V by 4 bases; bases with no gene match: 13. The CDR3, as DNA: TGCGCCAGCAGCCATAACTATCTAGCGGGGGGGCGGCATGAGCAGTTCTTC. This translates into CASSHNYLAGGRHEQFF.